This T cell receptor (beta chain) was profiled in a study of T cells in women clearing cervical HPV infection (dated by TCRdb to 2016 to 2018). Some background on the complete study: Cases were 20 to 25 women with histologically confirmed HPV16-related CIN3 or worse, including a couple of invasive cancers. The approximately 25 controls were women who cleared a single incident HPV16 infection within 12 months without developing precancer or cancer. Case blood was taken at the visit when the lesion was first identified, whereas control blood was taken when infection was no longer detected. For cases, the median interval between lesion detection and blood sampling was roughly 150 days, with an interquartile range of about 80 to 210 days. HLA typing was available for only a few women, so HLA type could not be excluded as a confounder. An exploratory proof-of-principle case-control study, nested within the Guanacaste HPV Natural History Study in Costa Rica, was conducted to compare TCR repertoires across cervical HPV16 outcomes. Cases and controls were matched on age within five years and on year of sample collection. A median age of approximately 31 years was observed in cases versus 38 to 40 in controls, and no significant differences in baseline characteristics were found. The parent cohort enrolled 10,049 women aged 18 or older in Guanacaste, Costa Rica, in 1993 to 1994 and followed the women for 6 to 7 years. Five blinded duplicates per group were added as quality controls, so that about 60 samples were obtained: 50 or so participants and some 10 replicates.

General conclusions and limits of the study: Random forest classifiers that combined richness and V gene abundances separated cases from controls with an estimated AUC of 0.8 to 0.9. The cross-sectional design could not show whether associations preceded infection or resulted from it; effector/memory subsets and HPV-specific T cells were not isolated. Across sequencing depths, CIN3+ cases showed significantly higher TCR repertoire richness than controls, but evenness did not differ between the groups. Because the number of T cells in each sample was unknown, differences in richness could reflect differing T-cell content rather than repertoire biology.

Every participant had a single incident cervical HPV16 infection, and women with prevalent HPV16 infections were excluded. Cervical HPV DNA was detected by MY09/MY11 PCR, and genotyping was performed by dot-blot hybridization. Approximately 15 mL of heparinized blood were centrifuged, and the buffy coat was aliquoted, frozen at -30°C, then stored at -80°C. QIAGEN kits were used to extract genomic DNA from the buffy coat specimens. Regarding this clone: The clone's antigen remains unknown.

TCR beta CDR3 regions were amplified by multiplex PCR from an average of about 1,100 ng genomic DNA per sample using the immunoSEQ assay. Primer bias was corrected in the assay by using a complete synthetic TCR repertoire to establish an amplification baseline. The amplicons were sequenced using the Illumina platform. As for the authors' bioinformatics: Sequences were error-corrected by clustering with frequency ratios and a modified nearest-neighbor algorithm, then analyzed in the immunoSEQ Analyzer with IMGT gene definitions. At each rarefaction depth, TCR richness and evenness were averaged across 20 rarefaction repeats, and samples with fewer sequences than that depth were excluded. V, D and J gene relative abundances were compared between groups with Wilcoxon rank sum tests, applying FDR correction. For the blinded duplicates, the intraclass correlation was 95% to 96% for TCR richness and averaged about 75% across around 61 gene segments. TCRdb limited this immuneACCESS table to in-frame rearrangements with V and J called. A share of clones is missing; checked studies link under half to unresolved V genes, and the rest is unexplained. V, J and clone size derive from that table, while D and trimming were established from the DNA sequence. This specimen's table enumerates 25,000 to 30,000 clones. The ten largest make up roughly 4% of the sample.

This clonotype was obtained from a woman aged 18 to 75 with a cervical HPV16 infection that either progressed to CIN3+ or cleared (not recorded which). Sequencing used blood buffy coat.

The CDR3 DNA, read in part, is TGTGCCAGCAGCTTGCAGGACAGAGAAATCTATGGT. Translated, it gives CASSLQDREIYG. The CDR3 in its entirety is CASSLQDREIYGQYF. The chain is assembled from TRBV7-2 and TRBJ2-4; the D region possibly corresponds to TRBD1 (6 bases align). Read data end 3 residues before the CDR3 end; the end is taken from the germline J gene. The germline V gene supplies CDR1 SGHTA and CDR2 FQGNSA. The CDR3 starts with the cysteine, ends with the phenylalanine, and has 15 residues. The DNA shown is the part of the CDR3 that was read: 36 bases, in frame from base 1. The CDR3, completed at both ends by the reference TRBV7-2 and TRBJ2-4 genes, gives the full variable domain GAGVSQSPSNKVTEKGKDVELRCDPISGHTALYWYRQSLGQGLEFLIYFQGNSAPDKSGLPSDRFSAERTGGSVSTLTIQRTQQEDSAVYLCASSLQDREIYGQYFGAGTRLSVL.